This T cell receptor (beta chain) was obtained from a study of blood T cells in healthy people across ages (dated by TCRdb to the mid-2010s). Notes on the research overall: In model experiments, template switching captured about one uniquely barcoded TCR beta cDNA molecule for every two T cells. The study measured age-related changes in TCR beta repertoire diversity using deep sequencing normalized with unique cDNA molecular identifiers. The donors were split into four age groups: young (average around 16 years), middle-aged (more than 35), aged (more than 55) and long-lived (about 74). To avoid experimental bias, donors of different ages were spread randomly across the sequencing lanes. Two additional independent replicas of 1 million unique cDNA reads from the same blood draw were analyzed for two donors (one aged 18 to 30 and one aged 80 or older). What the study reported, not specific to this receptor: The long-lived group showed more naive CD4+ T cells, fewer expanded clones and increased TCR diversity than the aged group, suggesting age selection. The CMV infection status of donors was not known, potentially confounding age-related changes in expanded clonotypes. A strong correlation was found between observed TCR beta diversity and the percentage of naive T cells measured by flow cytometry. Estimates of total diversity based on one million sequenced T cells were considered lower bounds and underestimates. Bulk unsorted PBMC profiling prevented conclusive comparison of naive and antigen-experienced compartments. As age increased, observed TCR beta diversity per million T cells dropped in a roughly linear way, and a significant reduction was already evident by age 40.

Library construction relied on 5' RACE. The sequencing machine was an Illumina HiSeq 2500. A second about 7 to 11 cycle PCR used a sample-barcoded 5' primer and a J-beta primer mix. Each TCR beta cDNA molecule received a unique molecular identifier from a template-switch 5' adaptor carrying 12 random nucleotides. Each sample yielded at least 3 million CDR3-containing paired-end reads. First-strand cDNA synthesis was performed from all RNA using the Mint cDNA synthesis kit, with priming by a TRBC-specific oligonucleotide. All cDNA was treated with uracil-DNA glycosylase and then went through a first 18-cycle PCR with the universal primers M1SS and BC2_uni_R. From the authors' description of their analysis: For normalization, 1 million high-quality reads, each with a distinct molecular identifier, were randomly selected from each sample. Reads with shared molecular identifiers were discarded instead of being binned into consensus sequences. CDR3 identification, clonotype clustering and error correction used MiTCR with a Q25 quality threshold and the strictest error-elimination algorithm. A nonparametric unseen species model with Euler transformation was used to estimate lower-bound total TCR beta diversity. The public reads were reanalyzed by TCRdb: fastp trimming at Q25, MiXCR alignment, in-frame beta chains only. Each CDR3 protein appears once, grouped with its most common genes and DNA. These V and J calls originate from TCRdb's pipeline instead of the authors' own analysis. This sample comprises 700,000 to 950,000 distinct CDR3 sequences, 35% to 45% of them detected only once. The ten largest clones take up approximately 22% of the sample.

The donors were roughly 38 Caucasian individuals from Russia, aged roughly 6 to 100 years, who were systemically healthy. Each donor gave about 11 milliliters of peripheral blood, drawn into EDTA-treated Vacutainer tubes. Ficoll-Paque density-gradient centrifugation was used to isolate PBMCs, with at least 6.5 million obtained per sample. Total RNA, at least 6 micrograms per sample, was extracted from PBMCs with Trizol reagent. For every donor, flow cytometry on a PBMC aliquot measured the percentage of naive CD45RAhigh/CD27high T cells. This clonotype was detected only a few times. The target of this receptor is not known. Base quality data are lacking; no much larger clone is found one base away. Looking up the germline V gene (reference sequence) yields CDR1 SEHNR and CDR2 FQNEAQ. The junction shows trimming of 5 bases on V and 5 bases on J, plus 5 bases between the germline ends. The CDR3 covers 11 residues, taking in both the cysteine and the phenylalanine. Only the CDR3 region is kept as DNA, spanning 33 bases read in frame from base 1.

Sequencing used blood. The chain is assembled from TRBV7-9 and TRBJ2-3, with the D segment identity uncertain. This clonotype originated in a woman in her sixties or seventies in good health. The DNA is TGTGCCAGCAGCACAAAAGATACGCAGTATTTT. Its translation is CASSTKDTQYF.